The subject of this entry is one TCR beta chain. The entry originates in a study of cytomegalovirus exposure and HLA in healthy donors. 60 Vbeta and 13 Jbeta primers were used in PCR. Sequencing was performed with immunoSEQ multiplex PCR; in TCRdb, only in-frame clones are kept and a portion is missing. The sample holds roughly 130,000 clones; roughly two thirds are singletons and the top ten take over 1.5%. Germline V gene lookup returns CDR1 SQVTM and CDR2 ANQGSEA. This CDR3 has 15 amino acids. The germline V and J ends were trimmed by 0 bases and 4 bases, with 13 bases remaining between them. V is TRBV29-1 and J is TRBJ1-3; D is perhaps TRBD1 (6 bases). This clonotype was sampled from a man aged 30-40 years in good health and CMV-seropositive. The sequencing input was PBMCs. CDR3 DNA sequence: TGCAGCGTTGAAGACCCCCAGGGGTCCGGAAACACCATATATTTT. The encoded protein is CSVEDPQGSGNTIYF.